This passage covers 3 T cell receptor beta chains from one sample sequenced in a study of T-cell reconstitution after alpha-beta-depleted transplantation in children. Molecular barcoding with unique molecular identifiers was used for the TCRbeta library. In TCRdb, the PCR reads were re-called with MiXCR into one record per CDR3 protein. The repertoire includes 800,000 to 1,000,000 distinct CDR3 sequences, 25% to 30% of them detected once, and 28% sits in the top ten. The specimen comprised PBMCs, mostly from graft donor cells, sampled 360 days after TCRalphabeta/CD19-depleted stem cell transplant. Source of these receptors: a boy in the first two years of life who had a stem cell transplant for SCID, so the T cells may come from the graft donor.

The chain links TRBV7-2 to TRBJ2-2; D could derive from TRBD1 or TRBD2 (6 bases each). Per the germline V gene, CDR1 is SGHTA and CDR2 is FQGNSA. CDR3 length: 12 amino acids. Trimming cost V 8 bases and J 9 bases, with 13 bases left between them. This chain's CDR3 is CASEGGYRELFF. CDR3 nucleotide sequence: TGTGCCAGCGAGGGGGGTTACCGGGAGCTGTTTTTT. The whole variable domain, filled in from reference TRBV7-2 and TRBJ2-2, reads GAGVSQSPSNKVTEKGKDVELRCDPISGHTALYWYRQSLGQGLEFLIYFQGNSAPDKSGLPSDRFSAERTGGSVSTLTIQRTQQEDSAVYLCASEGGYRELFFGEGSRLTVL.

The gene calls are TRBV5-1 and TRBJ2-1; 9 bases agree with TRBD2. The CDR3 loop spans 17 amino acids. V trimming: 4 bases; J trimming: 13 bases; junction bases outside the gene matches: 21. Germline lookup yields CDR1 SGHRS and CDR2 YFSETQ. The DNA for the CDR3 is TGCGCCAGCAGCCGGGTTGCGGCGGGGGGGCATGTGGGGATCCAGTTCTTC. It encodes CASSRVAAGGHVGIQFF.

This clonotype has only a few counts. The gene calls are TRBV28 and TRBJ1-5; D remains ambiguous. Germline CDR1 is MDHEN and CDR2 is SYDVKM. CDR3 size: 15 residues. Trimming shortened V by 5 bases and J by 4 bases, and 15 bases separated the two germline ends. This CDR3 is CASSADLTENQPQHF. CDR3 nucleotides: TGTGCCAGCAGTGCCGACCTAACGGAGAATCAGCCCCAGCATTTT.